This TCR beta chain was identified in a study of T cell repertoires in cytomegalovirus infection. As for the study in general: It can be stated that public TCR beta signatures indicated CMV infection as well as a matching HLA type.

V lost 5 bases to trimming and J lost 1 base; unmatched junction nucleotides: 12. The CDR3 contains 19 residues. Looked up from germline, CDR1 is SGHVS and CDR2 is FNYEAQ. Findings of the study overall: Ex vivo, HLA-C-restricted CMV-specific TCR beta clonotypes prevailed over the rest of the response. Totalled public TCR beta family frequency picked out people who carried CMV plus the relevant HLA.

In its sample, this clonotype was seen many times. Antigen unknown. TCRdb re-derived calls from the reads in MiXCR, one entry per CDR3 protein. The table shows around 450,000 distinct CDR3 sequences, with 11% occurring only once. The sample was PBMCs. This TCR came from a human donor in good health (CMV status not recorded). Some clones in this sample may be carry-over from other donors' samples. The gene calls are TRBV7-6 and TRBJ2-7, with 15 nucleotides matching TRBD2. CDR3 nucleotide sequence: TGTGCCAGCAGCGCCTTTTCCGGGACTAGCGGGGGGATATCCTACGAGCAGTACTTC. Translated, it gives CASSAFSGTSGGISYEQYF.